This TCR beta chain is drawn from a study of blood T cell repertoires in COVID-19 (dated by TCRdb to the early 2020s). With respect to the entire study: Collaborator samples came from the United States, Italy and Spain and covered acute and convalescent phases of COVID-19. The repertoires were released in a freely available public database intended as a resource for research on the immune response to SARS-CoV-2. The sample metadata nearly always contained a de-identified subject ID, COVID-19 status, age in years and sex. The samples were drawn from the first 160 participants of the ongoing ImmuneRACE study and from 1,254 subjects provided by 6 global collaborators. Where available, HLA class I and class II types were obtained from metadata supplied by the sample provider rather than from assay-based typing. Subjects who had been exposed to COVID-19, were actively infected with it, or had recovered from it provided the deeply sampled blood TCRbeta repertoires that made up the dataset. The prospective study material was composed of cDNA or gDNA derived from T cells, B-cell-depleted T cells, or PBMCs.

Whole blood was collected in K2EDTA tubes by collaborating institutions according to the institutions' own protocols. For TCRbeta analysis, collaborators shipped samples in one of three forms: frozen whole blood, isolated PBMCs, or DNA extracted from either of those sample types. With respect to this clone: What this receptor recognizes is not known. No qualities accompany the bases; no much larger clone lies one base away.

Sequences LNHDA (CDR1) and SQIVND (CDR2) are obtained from the germline V gene (reference sequence). Taken from cysteine to phenylalanine, the CDR3 has 16 residues. The retained sequence is limited to the CDR3, 48 bases, with the frame set at the first base. V drops 1 base and J drops 3 bases, leaving 13 bases in between. TCRbeta CDR3 regions were amplified from genomic DNA using the immunoSEQ Assay, a bias-controlled multiplex PCR. In the source study's methods: The number of nucleated cells in each sample was estimated by amplification of reference gene primers within the assay. Sequence reads were collapsed and filtered to measure the absolute abundance of every unique TCRbeta CDR3 rearrangement. For each sample, productive Simpson clonality was calculated by taking the square root of Simpson's diversity index across productive rearrangements. TCRdb retrieved this table from immuneACCESS and kept in-frame rearrangements only. Not all clones are present; in checked studies, unresolved V genes account for under half, and no reason is known for the remainder. V and J calls and clone size are those listed in that table; D and trimming were worked out from the DNA. Across this sample there are under 150,000 clones, with around 78% seen only once. 11% of the sample comes from the top ten.

Results and caveats for the whole study, not just this receptor: How much clinical and demographic metadata was included differed by source and by participant, and the metadata was provided uncurated.

Sequencing used peripheral blood. The chain joins TRBV19 to TRBJ1-5; a tentative D call is TRBD1 (5 bases match). This TCR derives from a human donor in a cohort sampled during active COVID-19. The CDR3 region has the sequence CASSIGPRASNQPQHF. The sequence in DNA is TGTGCCAGTAGTATAGGACCCAGGGCTTCCAATCAGCCCCAGCATTTT.